These 19 T cell receptor beta chains were sequenced from one sample in a study of monozygotic twins with inflammatory bowel disease. TCRdb re-called the 5' RACE reads; one entry per CDR3 protein, DNA not given. This table holds 160,000 or so distinct CDR3 sequences. Sequenced sample: blood. The source is a human donor with ulcerative colitis or Crohn's disease, or a healthy co-twin of an affected twin (not recorded which).

The genes are TRBV10-3 and TRBJ2-1. Germline CDR1 reads ENHRY; CDR2 reads SYGVKD. The CDR3 covers 14 residues. The CDR3 reads CAISESGPYNEQFF.

The J gene is TRBJ2-1, the V gene TRBV7-9; TCRdb reports TRBD1, a call that lacks DNA to check it against. The CDR3 runs to 13 residues. Germline CDR1 SEHNR, CDR2 FQNEAQ (reference sequence). CDR3 loop: CASRGGTYNEQFF.

This chain joins TRBV20-1 and TRBJ1-3. There are 15 residues in the CDR3. CDR1 is DFQATT, CDR2 SNEGSKA, per germline (reference sequence). This CDR3 reads CSARDGEFSGNTIYF.

The gene calls are TRBV20-1 and TRBJ2-2; TCRdb returns TRBD1, unconfirmable since there is no DNA. Per the germline V gene, CDR1 is DFQATT and CDR2 is SNEGSKA (reference sequence). The CDR3 is made up of 15 amino acids. CDR3: CSARVGTPATGELFF.

This rearrangement joins TRBV12-5 to TRBJ2-7; the D call of TRBD1 rests on TCRdb alone, since no DNA is present to check it. CDR1 is LGHNT, CDR2 FRNRAP, per germline. This CDR3 contains 12 residues. CDR3 sequence: CASGLGGQKQYF.

The chain carries TRBV18 and TRBJ1-5. The germline CDR1 and CDR2 sequences are KGHSH and LQKENI. There are 13 residues in the CDR3. CDR3 residues: CASSPPQRQPQHF. Full variable domain (missing parts from reference TRBV18 and TRBJ1-5): NAGVMQNPRHLVRRRGQEARLRCSPMKGHSHVYWYRQLPEEGLKFMVYLQKENIIDESGMPKERFSAEFPKEGPSILRIQQVVRGDSAAYFCASSPPQRQPQHFGDGTRLSIL.

The rearrangement uses TRBV9 and TRBJ2-2; TCRdb calls TRBD1, which cannot be checked without DNA. Per germline, CDR1 SGDLS and CDR2 YYNGEE. The CDR3 contains 15 residues. CDR3: CASSTSGSYTGELFF. Looking up the rest from reference TRBV9 and TRBJ2-2 gives the full variable domain: DSGVTQTPKHLITATGQRVTLRCSPRSGDLSVYWYQQSLDQGLQFLIQYYNGEERAKGNILERFSAQQFPDLHSELNLSSLELGDSALYFCASSTSGSYTGELFFGEGSRLTVL.

CDR3 protein: CSARTGGRTDTQYF. The rearrangement joins TRBV20-1 to TRBJ2-3; without DNA, the TCRdb call of TRBD1 cannot be checked. Germline V CDR1 and CDR2: DFQATT, SNEGSKA (reference sequence). The length of the CDR3 is 14 residues.

The chain has TRBV27 and TRBJ1-5; no DNA is available, so the TRBD1 call from TCRdb remains unchecked. This CDR3 region has 14 residues. Germline V gene lookup returns CDR1 MNHEY and CDR2 SMNVEV (reference sequence). The CDR3 reads CASSYRAVSQPQHF.

The rearrangement links TRBV5-4 to TRBJ2-5; the D call from TCRdb, TRBD1, cannot be confirmed without DNA. Looked up from germline, CDR1 is SGHNT and CDR2 is YYREEE (reference sequence). There are 14 residues in the CDR3. The CDR3 reads CASSWTGGGETQYF.

The rearrangement joins TRBV27 to TRBJ1-1; TCRdb lists TRBD1, though no DNA is available to test this call. The length of the CDR3 is 15 residues. Germline loops: CDR1 MNHEY, CDR2 SMNVEV (reference sequence). The CDR3 region is CASSLAGGWNTEAFF.

The rearrangement uses TRBV5-1 and TRBJ2-7; TCRdb's D call of TRBD1 is untestable without DNA. The CDR3 spans 13 residues. Germline V gives CDR1 SGHRS, CDR2 YFSETQ. The CDR3 sequence is CASSGGQLYEQYF.

The genes are TRBV10-3 and TRBJ2-7; TCRdb's D gene call, TRBD1, goes unchecked for lack of DNA. Germline V gene sequence: CDR1 ENHRY, CDR2 SYGVKD. The CDR3 runs 15 residues. CDR3 sequence: CAISEDRGRSYEQYF.

This chain links TRBV7-2 with TRBJ2-3; with no DNA, the TCRdb D assignment of TRBD1 cannot be verified. Germline V gives CDR1 SGHTA, CDR2 FQGNSA. The CDR3 sequence is 13 residues long. The CDR3 loop reads CASSFRGGDTQYF.

V and J are TRBV27 and TRBJ2-2; TCRdb selects TRBD2, and the lack of DNA leaves this call unchecked. The germline CDR1 and CDR2 sequences are MNHEY and SMNVEV (reference sequence). This CDR3 has 16 amino acids. The CDR3 reads CASSSSGRGGPGELFF.

The chain carries TRBV11-2 and TRBJ2-2; there is no DNA to check the TCRdb D call of TRBD1. CDR3 length equals 16 residues. Germline V gene data show CDR1 as SGHAT and CDR2 as FQNNGV. The CDR3 loop reads CASSLGRGSGTGELFF.

This chain joins TRBV5-6 and TRBJ1-2. The germline V gene has CDR1 SGHDT and CDR2 YYEEEE. CDR3 length: 16 residues. This chain's CDR3 is CASSLSAGDVNYGYTF. The variable domain in full, completed from reference TRBV5-6 and TRBJ1-2, reads DAGVTQSPTHLIKTRGQQVTLRCSPKSGHDTVSWYQQALGQGPQFIFQYYEEEERQRGNFPDRFSGHQFPNYSSELNVNALLLGDSALYLCASSLSAGDVNYGYTFGSGTRLTVV.

The rearrangement uses TRBV20-1 and TRBJ1-4; as DNA is missing, the TRBD1 call by TCRdb cannot be tested. The CDR3 extends over 15 amino acids. Germline values: CDR1 DFQATT, CDR2 SNEGSKA (reference sequence). Here the CDR3 reads CSASNSADGGEKLFF.

The chain joins TRBV5-1 to TRBJ2-1. The length of the CDR3 is 15 residues. Germline V lookup: CDR1 SGHRS, CDR2 YFSETQ. The CDR3 here is CASSTTGSSYNEQFF.